This entry concerns a single T cell receptor beta chain. Its antigen remains unknown. Adjacent lung tissue lacking atypia was obtained at a distance of at least 2 cm from the tumor margin. The data were taken from a study of T cells in localized non-small cell lung cancer. Study-wide points: Elevated blood T cell density was associated with longer overall survival.

The method was immunoSEQ multiplex PCR; TCRdb's version includes in-frame clones alone and lacks a portion of them. The table shows 6,000 or so clones, with 14% to 15% occurring only once. Per the germline V gene, CDR1 is MNHGY and CDR2 is SAAAGT. CDR3 size: 15 residues. The ends lost 4 bases at V and 4 bases at J; junction bases unmatched: 6. The sample in question was normal lung tissue next to the tumor, obtained before any cancer treatment. The chain joins TRBV6-8 to TRBJ1-2; 10 nucleotides match TRBD1. This receptor was taken from a male donor aged 60 or over with stage II squamous cell lung carcinoma. DNA of the CDR3: TGTGCCAGCAGTTTCCGGGACAGGGGAATCTATGGCTACACCTTC. It codes for CASSFRDRGIYGYTF.